The clone carrying this T cell receptor beta chain was seen only once. As handled by the study authors: Cell counts per sample came from amplifying reference gene primers. Measured with immunoSEQ multiplex PCR; TCRdb has only the in-frame clones, and not every one. That table supplies the V and J calls and clone size; D and trimming were determined from the DNA. The sample lists some 200,000 clones, about 76% occurring once. The data originate from a study of blood T cell repertoires in COVID-19. Study context: In each case, the material was cDNA or gDNA derived from T cells, B-cell-depleted T cells, or PBMCs.

Germline CDR1 SQVTM, CDR2 ANQGSEA. CDR3 length: 11 residues. Trimming pared 7 bases from V and 5 bases from J, leaving 12 bases between. J is TRBJ2-7 and V is TRBV29-1; possible D gene TRBD2, 6 bases. The sample taken for sequencing was peripheral blood. This sequence was found in a woman in her 50s with active or convalescent COVID-19. Written as DNA, the CDR3 is TGCAGCGCCACCTCTAGCGACGAGCAGTACTTC. The encoded protein is CSATSSDEQYF.